One sample yielded the 31 T cell receptor beta chains listed below, sequenced in a study of cytomegalovirus exposure and HLA in healthy donors. This PCR relied on a set of 60 Vbeta primers and 13 Jbeta primers. Assay used: immunoSEQ multiplex PCR; TCRdb lists only in-frame clones, some missing. The sample comprises over 80,000 clones, around three fifths of which are singletons, and around 5.6% rests with the top ten. Sequenced: PBMCs. These receptors all come from a boy aged 5-17 years in good health and CMV-seropositive.

The V call is TRBV19, the J call TRBJ1-5; 9 bases fit TRBD1. The V and J ends lost 7 bases and 5 bases, in that order; junction bases with no gene match: 6. The CDR3 totals 14 residues. Per germline, CDR1 LNHDA and CDR2 SQIVND (reference sequence). The CDR3 loop reads CASTAGTGYQPQHF. CDR3 DNA: TGTGCCAGTACCGCCGGGACAGGGTATCAGCCCCAGCATTTT.

This clone was detected only a few times. The chain uses TRBV7-8 and TRBJ2-1; D gene unclear. The CDR3 loop spans 13 amino acids. V gave up 4 bases and J gave up 5 bases, with 9 bases separating them. Germline values: CDR1 SGHVS, CDR2 FQNEAQ. The CDR3, as DNA: TGTGCCAGCAGCTGGGTGCGGAACAATGAGCAGTTCTTC. This gives the protein CASSWVRNNEQFF.

The chain couples TRBV27 to TRBJ2-7; 8 nucleotides agree with TRBD2. V trimming: 5 bases; J trimming: 2 bases; junction bases outside the gene matches: 8. This CDR3 is built from 15 residues. The germline gives CDR1 MNHEY, CDR2 SMNVEV (reference sequence). The CDR3 nucleotides read TGTGCCAGCAGTCCCGCTAGCGGGTCCGCCTACGAGCAGTACTTC. Its translation is CASSPASGSAYEQYF.

In this sample, this clone turned up once. This chain joins TRBV9 and TRBJ1-2; TRBD1 is a possible D gene (6 bases). CDR1 and CDR2 (germline): SGDLS, YYNGEE. V was pared by 2 bases and J by 2 bases, with 19 bases between. This CDR3 contains 17 residues. The CDR3: CASSVPLIGQPNYGYTF. As DNA, the CDR3 is TGTGCCAGCAGCGTCCCGCTGATCGGACAGCCAAACTATGGCTACACCTTC.

This clone was counted only a few times. The chain joins TRBV10-1 to TRBJ1-5; perhaps TRBD1 as D (5 bases). Germline V gene sequence: CDR1 WNHNN, CDR2 SYGVQD (reference sequence). CDR3 length equals 16 residues. Deletions cut 0 bases from V and 0 bases from J, with 9 bases between. The CDR3 here is CASSESRQHSNQPQHF. In nucleotides, the CDR3 is TGCGCCAGCAGTGAGTCTAGACAGCATAGCAATCAGCCCCAGCATTTT.

This clone was picked up one time. V and J are TRBV29-1 and TRBJ2-1, with D unresolved. Germline V gene lookup returns CDR1 SQVTM and CDR2 ANQGSEA. The CDR3 consists of 13 residues. With 6 bases removed from V and 10 bases from J, the gap between germline ends came to 19 bases. The DNA for the CDR3 is TGCAGCGTCTCATCATCCCTGACCGGGGAGCAGTTCTTC. Amino acid sequence: CSVSSSLTGEQFF.

This clone was detected only a few times. The chain couples TRBV7-3 to TRBJ2-1; 14 bases map to TRBD2. CDR1 is SGHTA, CDR2 FQGTGA, per germline. The CDR3 is made up of 15 amino acids. Trimming took 5 bases from V and 7 from J; bases not matched to a gene: 4. The DNA of the CDR3 is TGTGCCAGCAGCCGAGGGACTAGCGGGAGTAATGAGCAGTTCTTC. Translated: CASSRGTSGSNEQFF.

The V and J genes are TRBV6-5 and TRBJ2-2; tentatively, D is TRBD1 (6 bases). Germline V CDR1 and CDR2: MNHEY, SVGAGI. The CDR3 runs 15 residues. Trimming took 8 bases from V and 3 from J, leaving 16 bases between them. The CDR3 bases are TGTGCCAGCGCCACCACCCCAGGGGACACCGGGGAGCTGTTTTTT. This sequence encodes CASATTPGDTGELFF.

The V call is TRBV7-7, the J call TRBJ1-1; D perhaps matches TRBD1 (6 bases). The CDR3 contains 14 residues. Germline CDR1 reads SSHAT; CDR2 reads FNYEAQ (reference sequence). Between the trimmed V and J ends, which lost 5 bases and 1 base, there was a span of 11 bases. In nucleotides, the CDR3 is TGTGCCAGCAGCGAGGGGGAAAAGAACACTGAAGCTTTCTTT. Protein: CASSEGEKNTEAFF.

The J gene is TRBJ1-4, the V gene TRBV5-1; D gene unclear. V gave up 6 bases and J gave up 0 bases, with 18 bases separating them. This CDR3 is built from 17 residues. Germline V gives CDR1 SGHRS, CDR2 YFSETQ. CDR3 region: CASTRTRRTPTNEKLFF. CDR3 DNA: TGCGCCAGCACCCGGACTCGTCGTACCCCAACTAATGAAAAACTGTTTTTT.

CDR3 loop: CASRPPGTGSNYGYTF. The CDR3 DNA reads TGTGCCAGCAGACCCCCCGGGACAGGGTCGAACTATGGCTACACCTTC. This chain links TRBV2 with TRBJ1-2, with 9 bases matching TRBD1. V shed 6 bases, J shed 2 bases, and the junction held 10 bases outside the gene matches. The CDR3 extends over 16 amino acids. CDR1 is SNHLY, CDR2 FYNNEI, per germline.

The CDR3 DNA sequence: TGTGCCAGCAGTTCCCCGGGGAGGGAGGAGCAGTACTTC. Amino acids: CASSSPGREEQYF. The gene calls are TRBV6-5 and TRBJ2-7; 7 bases fit TRBD2. The V gene end was trimmed by 4 bases and the J gene end by 7 bases; junction bases not matched to a gene: 7. The CDR3 sequence is 13 residues long. Per the germline V gene, CDR1 is MNHEY and CDR2 is SVGAGI.

V usage is TRBV10-1 and J usage is TRBJ2-7, with 7 nucleotides matching TRBD2. This CDR3 spans 18 amino acids. The V and J ends lost 3 bases and 0 bases, in that order; junction bases with no gene match: 14. Germline V gene data show CDR1 as WNHNN and CDR2 as SYGVQD (reference sequence). CDR3 nucleotide sequence: TGCGCCAGCAGTGACTCTGTGATTGGAGCGGGGAACTCCTACGAGCAGTACTTC. Translating gives CASSDSVIGAGNSYEQYF.

This rearrangement joins TRBV9 to TRBJ2-7, with TRBD1 as a possible D gene (6 bases). The CDR3 is 14 residues long. In germline, CDR1 is SGDLS, CDR2 YYNGEE. The V and J ends lost 4 bases and 2 bases respectively, with 13 bases between them. This chain's CDR3 is CASSNRESTYEQYF. CDR3 bases: TGTGCCAGCAGCAACAGGGAATCGACCTACGAGCAGTACTTC. Looking up the rest from reference TRBV9 and TRBJ2-7 gives the full variable domain: DSGVTQTPKHLITATGQRVTLRCSPRSGDLSVYWYQQSLDQGLQFLIQYYNGEERAKGNILERFSAQQFPDLHSELNLSSLELGDSALYFCASSNRESTYEQYFGPGTRLTVT.

The V and J genes are TRBV19 and TRBJ1-1; 7 nucleotides agree with TRBD1. The CDR3 totals 16 residues. Unmatched junction bases numbered 10, after V lost 6 bases and J lost 0 bases. Per germline, CDR1 LNHDA and CDR2 SQIVND (reference sequence). The CDR3 is CASSPRLTGMNTEAFF. The DNA of the CDR3 is TGTGCCAGTAGCCCCCGGTTGACAGGGATGAACACTGAAGCTTTCTTT.

The sample holds a few counts of this clone. CDR3 loop: CASSREDGQPQHF. The CDR3 region has the DNA TGTGCCAGTAGCCGAGAGGATGGTCAGCCCCAGCATTTT. V is TRBV19 and J is TRBJ1-5, with no clear D. The V end was cut by 6 bases, the J end by 6 bases, with 12 bases between. CDR1 and CDR2 (germline): LNHDA, SQIVND (reference sequence). The length of the CDR3 is 13 residues. Looking up the rest from reference TRBV19 and TRBJ1-5 gives the full variable domain: DGGITQSPKYLFRKEGQNVTLSCEQNLNHDAMYWYRQDPGQGLRLIYYSQIVNDFQKGDIAEGYSVSREKKESFPLTVTSAQKNPTAFYLCASSREDGQPQHFGDGTRLSIL.

This clone was picked up a small number of times. The chain couples TRBV7-9 to TRBJ1-1, with 8 nucleotides matching TRBD1. With 5 bases clipped from V and 5 bases from J, the junction kept 16 bases outside the gene matches. This CDR3 spans 17 amino acids. Germline values: CDR1 SEHNR, CDR2 FQNEAQ (reference sequence). In nucleotides, the CDR3 is TGTGCCAGCAGCACGCAGGGGGCACCCATTAGGATAACTGAAGCTTTCTTT. This gives the protein CASSTQGAPIRITEAFF.

This rearrangement joins TRBV29-1 to TRBJ1-2, with D perhaps matching TRBD1 (6 bases). V was trimmed by 2 bases and J by 4 bases, leaving 17 bases between them. Per germline, CDR1 SQVTM and CDR2 ANQGSEA. The CDR3 totals 15 residues. The CDR3 loop is CSVEILQGALYGYTF. The CDR3 nucleotides are TGCAGCGTTGAAATATTACAGGGTGCCCTCTATGGCTACACCTTC.

The chain employs TRBV7-8 and TRBJ2-7, with TRBD1 matching 9 bases. J lost 5 bases, V lost 5 bases, and 7 bases had no gene match. The CDR3 has 14 amino acids. Germline V gene lookup returns CDR1 SGHVS and CDR2 FQNEAQ. The CDR3 reads CASSRTGTGNEQYF. DNA for the CDR3: TGTGCCAGCAGCAGGACCGGGACAGGGAACGAGCAGTACTTC.

The chain has TRBV4-1 and TRBJ1-1, with D unresolved. The germline V and J ends were trimmed by 4 bases and 1 base, with 10 bases remaining between them. CDR1 MGHRA and CDR2 YSYEKL come from the germline V gene. The CDR3 covers 14 residues. The CDR3 DNA reads TGCGCCAGCAGCCTATTACACCCGAACACTGAAGCTTTCTTT. Amino acid sequence: CASSLLHPNTEAFF.

V is TRBV5-4 and J is TRBJ2-2; D remains unclear. V lost 1 base to trimming and J lost 4 bases, with 5 bases between them. Germline values: CDR1 SGHNT, CDR2 YYREEE (reference sequence). The CDR3 is 13 amino acids. The DNA of the CDR3 is TGTGCCAGCAGCTTGACAATCACCGGGGAGCTGTTTTTT. Its protein product is CASSLTITGELFF.

In its sample, this clone was seen a few times. V gene TRBV30 combines with J gene TRBJ1-3; 11 positions match TRBD1. In germline, CDR1 is GTSNPN, CDR2 SVGIG (reference sequence). Unmatched junction bases numbered 3, after V lost 2 bases and J lost 0 bases. The CDR3 is 16 residues long. DNA of the CDR3: TGTGCCTGGAGTAGGGGGACAGGGGGCTCTGGAAACACCATATATTTT. Its translation is CAWSRGTGGSGNTIYF.

The chain links TRBV13 to TRBJ1-5, with a possible D match to TRBD1 (5 bases). Deletions cut 4 bases from V and 1 base from J, with 8 bases between. The germline V gene encodes CDR1 PRHDT and CDR2 FYEKMQ (reference sequence). The CDR3 is made up of 14 amino acids. DNA for the CDR3: TGTGCCAGCAGCTGGGGGGGGAGCAATCAGCCCCAGCATTTT. Its protein is CASSWGGSNQPQHF.

The V gene is TRBV7-3, the J gene TRBJ1-2, with 9 nucleotides matching TRBD1. CDR1 is SGHTA, CDR2 FQGTGA, per germline. CDR3 length equals 14 residues. J lost 2 bases, V lost 5 bases, and 3 bases had no gene match. CDR3: CASSRGTGNYGYTF. As DNA, the CDR3 is TGTGCCAGCAGCCGCGGGACAGGGAACTATGGCTACACCTTC.

V is TRBV6-1 and J is TRBJ2-2; 10 nucleotides align to TRBD1. V shed 5 bases and J 4 bases; nucleotides not matched to a gene: 4. Per germline, CDR1 MNHNS and CDR2 SASEGT. The CDR3 has 15 residues. The CDR3 DNA reads TGTGCCAGCAGTCCGGGACAGGGGAGCACCGGGGAGCTGTTTTTT. Its protein product is CASSPGQGSTGELFF.

The rearrangement links TRBV18 to TRBJ2-5; no firm D call. The V end lost 3 bases, the J end lost 2 bases, and 16 bases lay between the germline ends. The CDR3 loop spans 16 amino acids. Germline V gene sequence: CDR1 KGHSH, CDR2 LQKENI. CDR3: CASSPERARPQETQYF. CDR3 bases: TGTGCCAGCTCACCTGAAAGAGCTCGTCCTCAAGAGACCCAGTACTTC.

This chain joins TRBV4-2 and TRBJ2-1; D is unclear. Germline V gives CDR1 LGHNA, CDR2 YNFKEQ. The CDR3 has 14 residues. V was trimmed by 2 bases and J by 5 bases, leaving 10 bases between them. For the CDR3, the DNA is TGTGCCAGCAGCCAATGGCGACTTAACAATGAGCAGTTCTTC. It is translated as CASSQWRLNNEQFF.

Only a few counts were recorded for this clone. J is TRBJ2-3 and V is TRBV2, with TRBD1 matching 8 bases. The V segment lost 5 bases and the J segment 2 bases; nucleotides outside the gene matches: 9. Per germline, CDR1 SNHLY and CDR2 FYNNEI. The CDR3 extends over 16 amino acids. CDR3 coding DNA: TGTGCCAGCAGTAGGCGTGGGACAGGAATCACAGATACGCAGTATTTT. It is translated as CASSRRGTGITDTQYF. The complete variable domain, with remaining parts taken from reference TRBV2 and TRBJ2-3, reads EPEVTQTPSHQVTQMGQEVILRCVPISNHLYFYWYRQILGQKVEFLVSFYNNEISEKSEIFDDQFSVERPDGSNFTLKIRSTKLEDSAMYFCASSRRGTGITDTQYFGPGTRLTVL.

J is TRBJ2-1 and V is TRBV4-1, with 9 bases aligning to TRBD2. The CDR3 contains 17 residues. V shed 4 bases and J 8 bases; nucleotides not matched to a gene: 15. Germline V gene sequence: CDR1 MGHRA, CDR2 YSYEKL. The CDR3 protein is CASSPGPLAGITDEQFF. DNA for the CDR3: TGCGCCAGCAGCCCCGGCCCTCTAGCGGGAATTACGGATGAGCAGTTCTTC.

V gene TRBV7-9 combines with J gene TRBJ2-3; possibly TRBD2 for D (6 bases). V dropped 5 bases and J dropped 6 bases, with 12 bases sitting between them. This CDR3 is 13 amino acids long. Germline V gene data show CDR1 as SEHNR and CDR2 as FQNEAQ (reference sequence). CDR3 protein: CASSNRGRDTQYF. The CDR3 DNA follows: TGTGCCAGCAGCAACAGAGGGAGGGATACGCAGTATTTT.

This clone has a single count. V usage is TRBV27 and J usage is TRBJ2-7; 12 nucleotides align to TRBD2. From germline, CDR1 is MNHEY and CDR2 SMNVEV (reference sequence). CDR3 length: 16 residues. J lost 2 bases, V lost 5 bases, and 7 bases had no gene match. In nucleotides, the CDR3 is TGTGCCAGCAGTGGGGCTAGCGGGAGGGTTACCTACGAGCAGTACTTC. This encodes CASSGASGRVTYEQYF.